This TCR beta chain derives from a study of blood T cell repertoires in COVID-19. Study-level information: Samples of COVID-19 (acute and convalescent) were obtained from the United States, Italy and Spain. Nucleic acid was either cDNA or gDNA, and it came from T cells, B-cell-depleted T cells, or PBMCs.

CDR3 length equals 15 residues. J lost 4 bases, V lost 3 bases, and 5 bases had no gene match. The germline gives CDR1 SGHNT, CDR2 YYREEE (reference sequence). Source study methods: Reference gene primers were amplified, and this amplification served to estimate nucleated cell counts. The method was immunoSEQ multiplex PCR; TCRdb's version includes in-frame clones alone and lacks a portion of them. V and J calls and clone size are given by that table; D and trimming were obtained from the DNA. The sample lists about 42,000 clones, roughly 89% seen once, with approximately 0.37% in the top ten. The receptor was derived from a human donor in a cohort sampled during active COVID-19. This rearrangement joins TRBV5-4 to TRBJ2-7; 12 bases are a match to TRBD2. The source material was peripheral blood. The CDR3 loop is CASSSLAGGIYEQYF. The CDR3 coding sequence is TGTGCCAGCAGCTCACTAGCGGGGGGCATATACGAGCAGTACTTC.